A selection of T cell receptor beta chains follows, all from one sample in a study of naive and memory T cell subsets. TCRdb re-derived calls from the UMI-ligation and nested PCR reads in MiXCR, one entry per CDR3 protein. The table lists about 100,000 distinct CDR3 sequences, about 14% of them singletons. The sample taken for sequencing was naive CD8+ T cells from blood. These receptors all come from a human donor in good health. CDR3s include the opening cysteine and the closing phenylalanine or tryptophan. The D gene is left open where the match is weak. For some rows the clone size is stated as once, few or many, or as a class when expanded; others skip it.

D gene,V gene,J gene,clone size,CDR3 DNA,CDR3 protein
.,TRBV6-5,TRBJ2-5,.,TGTGCCAGCAGTCCCTACAGGGAGAAAGAGACCCAGTACTTC,CASSPYREKETQYF
.,TRBV12-3/TRBV12-4,TRBJ2-7,.,TGTGCCAGCAGCCCCGGGGGCGTAGCCTACGAGCAGTACTTC,CASSPGGVAYEQYF
.,TRBV19,TRBJ1-5,many,TGTGCCAGTAGTCTCACCGGCACGGGACTTAGCAATCAGCCCCAGCATTTT,CASSLTGTGLSNQPQHF
TRBD1,TRBV10-3,TRBJ1-6,.,TGTGCCATCAGTGGAACCGGGACAGCAAATTCACCCCTCCACTTT,CAISGTGTANSPLHF
.,TRBV28,TRBJ2-7,.,TGTGCCAGCAGTTTAATGGCAAGCGAGCAGTACTTC,CASSLMASEQYF
.,TRBV5-6,TRBJ2-7,.,TGTGCCAGCAGCTTGGTCCCCGATCGCTACGAGCAGTACTTC,CASSLVPDRYEQYF
.,TRBV20-1,TRBJ2-2,few,TGCAGTGCTAGACCGACCGGGGTATCCGGGGAGCTGTTTTTT,CSARPTGVSGELFF
.,TRBV2,TRBJ1-3,few,TGTGCCAGCAGTGAACGACTGTTTACTGGAAACACCATATATTTT,CASSERLFTGNTIYF
.,TRBV18,TRBJ2-1,many,TGTGCCAGCTCACCAGATGGGTACAATGAGCAGTTCTTC,CASSPDGYNEQFF
.,TRBV7-3,TRBJ2-7,few,TGTGCCAGCAGCCAGGACGCTACCTACGAGCAGTACTTC,CASSQDATYEQYF
TRBD2,TRBV27,TRBJ2-7,few,TGTGCCAGCAGTATAAGACTAGCGGGGGACTACGAGCAGTACTTC,CASSIRLAGDYEQYF
.,TRBV12-3/TRBV12-4,TRBJ1-2,few,TGTGCCAGCAGTTCACAGGGAAAGGATGGCTACACCTTC,CASSSQGKDGYTF
TRBD2,TRBV19,TRBJ2-3,few,TGTGCCACCGGACTAGCGTCCACAGATACGCAGTATTTT,CATGLASTDTQYF
.,TRBV5-6,TRBJ1-1,.,TGTGCCAGCAGCTCAGACAGCGACATGAACACTGAAGCTTTCTTT,CASSSDSDMNTEAFF
TRBD1,TRBV7-9,TRBJ1-1,few,TGTGCCAGCAGCTTAGCGGAGGCGACAGGGGAGACTGAAGCTTTCTTT,CASSLAEATGETEAFF
.,TRBV24-1,TRBJ2-7,few,TGTGCCACCGGGGAAGGGGACGAGCAGTACTTC,CATGEGDEQYF
.,TRBV27,TRBJ2-6,few,TGTGCCAGCCGGACCTACTCTGGGGCCAACGTCCTGACTTTC,CASRTYSGANVLTF
.,TRBV3-1,TRBJ1-4,many,TGTGCCAGCAGCCAAGATCTAAACGATGAAAAACTGTTTTTT,CASSQDLNDEKLFF
.,TRBV7-2,TRBJ2-3,.,TGTGCCAGCAGCTCTGCAACAGAGGTTTACCCCACAGATACGCAGTATTTT,CASSSATEVYPTDTQYF
.,TRBV9,TRBJ1-4,many,TGTGCCAGCAGCGGGACAGCTATTAATGAAAAACTGTTTTTT,CASSGTAINEKLFF
.,TRBV29-1,TRBJ2-3,many,TGCAGCGTAGGGCAATCAACTAGCACAGATACGCAGTATTTT,CSVGQSTSTDTQYF
.,TRBV7-2,TRBJ2-3,many,TGTGCCAGCAGCCCCCGCACAGATACGCAGTATTTT,CASSPRTDTQYF
.,TRBV2,TRBJ2-3,.,TGTGCCAGCAGTGAAGCGCTAGCTCGATCAGGGGGGGCGCGCACAGATACGCAGTATTTT,CASSEALARSGGARTDTQYF
TRBD2,TRBV6-6,TRBJ2-3,.,TGTGCCAGCATGCGGGAGGGCGCAGATACGCAGTATTTT,CASMREGADTQYF
.,TRBV12-3/TRBV12-4,TRBJ2-3,.,TGTGCCAGCAGTTCCCGTAGCCTCATCGCAGATACGCAGTATTTT,CASSSRSLIADTQYF
TRBD1,TRBV25-1,TRBJ2-2,.,TGTGCCAGTGGGACAGGGAACACCGGGGAGCTGTTTTTT,CASGTGNTGELFF
.,TRBV12-3/TRBV12-4,TRBJ1-1,few,TGTGCCAGCAGTTTAAAGAATGAAGCTTTCTTT,CASSLKNEAFF
.,TRBV29-1,TRBJ1-2,few,TGCAGCGCAGAGGGGGTCAGGGCCCCTAACTATGGCTACACCTTC,CSAEGVRAPNYGYTF
TRBD2,TRBV19,TRBJ2-1,few,TGTGCCAGCAGACTAGCGGGAAGCAATGAGCAGTTCTTC,CASRLAGSNEQFF
TRBD1,TRBV4-2,TRBJ2-7,many,TGTGCCAGCAGCCCGGGACAGACTATAACCTACGAGCAGTACTTC,CASSPGQTITYEQYF
.,TRBV18,TRBJ2-7,many,TGTGCCAGCTCACCACAGGACACCACCTACGAGCAGTACTTC,CASSPQDTTYEQYF